This TCR beta chain was sequenced during a study of CD8 T cells in Susac syndrome. RNA amounts of roughly 0.45 to 1 ug underwent reverse transcription with random hexamers. The CDR3 of TCR beta was amplified by immunoSEQ multiplex PCR across 54 Vbeta and 13 Jbeta. A single record per CDR3 protein comes from TCRdb applying MiXCR to the immunoSEQ multiplex PCR reads. This table has some 300,000 distinct CDR3 sequences, approximately 85% appearing once. This clonotype was recorded a few times. CDR1 and CDR2 from the germline V gene are KGHDR and SFDVKD. After removal of 2 bases from V and 2 bases from J, the junction contained 10 bases not matched to a gene. The CDR3 is made up of 17 amino acids.

The origin of this receptor is a human donor with multiple sclerosis. The J gene is TRBJ2-7, the V gene TRBV24-1; 8 bases are shared with TRBD1. Sequenced sample: CD8+ T cells from PBMCs. DNA of the CDR3: TGTGCCACCAGTGATTCAAGGACCCGGGACAGGACCTACGAGCAGTACTTC. Translation gives CATSDSRTRDRTYEQYF.